Below are 19 T cell receptor beta chains sequenced from a single sample in a study of T cells in Graves' hyperthyroidism and ophthalmopathy. Authors of the study amplified TCR beta CDR3 regions from RNA transcripts. Carried out on the TCR CDR3, a first-round RT-PCR used the HTBI primer set. Each CDR3 protein gets one entry after TCRdb re-called the multiplex PCR reads with MiXCR. The repertoire consists of more than 500,000 distinct CDR3 sequences, with about 16% occurring once and the leading ten covering around 28%. The sample comprised blood. All receptors come from a woman in her thirties with Graves' ophthalmopathy.

This clonotype was picked up many times. V is TRBV5-1 and J is TRBJ2-7, with D perhaps matching TRBD2 (6 bases). Germline values: CDR1 SGHRS, CDR2 YFSETQ. The CDR3 loop spans 14 amino acids. V lost 4 bases to trimming and J lost 3 bases, with 14 bases between them. The CDR3 here is CASSPDGGLYEQYF. The CDR3 region has the DNA TGCGCCAGCAGCCCAGACGGGGGACTCTACGAGCAGTACTTC.

This clonotype was picked up a small number of times. This chain links TRBV19 with TRBJ1-5; D call uncertain. Germline V lookup: CDR1 LNHDA, CDR2 SQIVND (reference sequence). The ends were cut back, 9 bases at V and 0 bases at J, with 15 bases in the middle. CDR3 size: 15 residues. In DNA, the CDR3 is TGTGCCAGCACCTCTGACGGATATAGCAATCAGCCCCAGCATTTT. Its protein product is CASTSDGYSNQPQHF. Complete variable domain (other parts from reference TRBV19 and TRBJ1-5): DGGITQSPKYLFRKEGQNVTLSCEQNLNHDAMYWYRQDPGQGLRLIYYSQIVNDFQKGDIAEGYSVSREKKESFPLTVTSAQKNPTAFYLCASTSDGYSNQPQHFGDGTRLSIL.

The chain recombines TRBV5-1 with TRBJ2-1; tentatively, D is TRBD2 (5 bases). Germline CDR1 is SGHRS and CDR2 is YFSETQ. The CDR3 is 15 amino acids. The germline V and J ends were trimmed by 0 bases and 7 bases, with 14 bases remaining between them. CDR3 protein: CASSLDSPRLNEQFF. The CDR3 coding sequence is TGCGCCAGCAGCTTGGACTCCCCAAGACTAAATGAGCAGTTCTTC.

As concerns this clonotype: A much bigger clone sits one base away, suggesting this may be a read error. The chain links TRBV20-1 to TRBJ2-1, with D perhaps matching TRBD2 (6 bases). The end of the DNA fits TRBJ2-7 better, so the J call may be wrong. The germline V gene has CDR1 DFQATT and CDR2 SNEGSKA (reference sequence). The CDR3 runs 15 residues. The CDR3 region is CSARDPRDVDNEQYF. Here the CDR3 DNA reads TGCAGTGCTAGAGATCCGCGGGACGTGGACAATGAGCAGTACTTC.

In this sample, this clonotype turned up a few times. The chain joins TRBV6-1 to TRBJ2-2; 9 positions agree with TRBD2. The V gene end was trimmed by 5 bases and the J gene end by 5 bases; junction bases not matched to a gene: 6. The CDR3 covers 15 residues. In germline, CDR1 is MNHNS, CDR2 SASEGT. The chain's CDR3 is CASSFAGGSTGELFF. CDR3 DNA: TGTGCCAGCAGTTTTGCGGGAGGGTCGACCGGGGAGCTGTTTTTT.

This clonotype came up many times. For the CDR3, the DNA is TGTGCCAGCAGTTCGGGACTAGCGTCACAAGAGACCCAGTACTTC. Translating gives CASSSGLASQETQYF. This chain joins TRBV28 and TRBJ2-5; 10 positions match TRBD2. The CDR3 spans 15 residues. V lost 4 bases, J lost 2 bases, and 4 bases stayed unmatched. Germline CDR1 and CDR2: MDHEN and SYDVKM. Supplemented by reference TRBV28 and TRBJ2-5, the full variable domain reads DVKVTQSSRYLVKRTGEKVFLECVQDMDHENMFWYRQDPGLGLRLIYFSYDVKMKEKGDIPEGYSVSREKKERFSLILESASTNQTSMYLCASSSGLASQETQYFGPGTRLLVL.

This clonotype was recorded many times. The chain employs TRBV20-1 and TRBJ2-7; TRBD2 aligns across 10 bases. With 5 bases clipped from V and 2 bases from J, the junction kept 6 bases outside the gene matches. The germline V gene has CDR1 DFQATT and CDR2 SNEGSKA (reference sequence). The CDR3 has 14 amino acids. This CDR3 is CSAGRTSGAYEQYF. The CDR3 coding sequence is TGCAGTGCTGGCAGGACTAGCGGTGCCTACGAGCAGTACTTC.

This clonotype was counted many times. This chain uses TRBV12-3 or TRBV12-4 with TRBJ2-3; 7 nucleotides match TRBD2. V lost 4 bases, J lost 5 bases, and 9 bases stayed unmatched. The CDR3 has 15 residues. The CDR3 DNA sequence: TGTGCCAGCAGTTCATGGCGCGGGAGTAGAGATACGCAGTATTTT. As protein: CASSSWRGSRDTQYF.

This clonotype came up many times. J is TRBJ2-3 and V is TRBV3-1, with D hard to call. The CDR3 is 12 amino acids. Germline V gene lookup returns CDR1 LGHDT and CDR2 YNNKEL (reference sequence). V was clipped by 1 base and J by 6 bases, with 5 bases between them. The CDR3 here is CASSQVSDTQYF. The CDR3 DNA follows: TGTGCCAGCAGCCAAGTTTCCGATACGCAGTATTTT.

The V and J genes are TRBV12-3 or TRBV12-4 and TRBJ2-7; TRBD1 agrees at 9 bases. With 5 bases clipped from V and 7 bases from J, the junction kept 3 bases outside the gene matches. CDR3 size: 12 residues. The CDR3 here is CASSGTGLEQYF. DNA of the CDR3: TGTGCCAGCAGTGGGACAGGGCTGGAGCAGTACTTC.

This clonotype was seen repeatedly, ten times or more. This chain links TRBV28 with TRBJ2-3, with 12 positions matching TRBD2. Germline CDR1 and CDR2: MDHEN and SYDVKM. CDR3 length equals 15 residues. The J segment lost 5 bases and the V segment lost 5 bases, leaving 5 bases of the junction unmatched. The CDR3 region has the DNA TGTGCCAGCAGTCCCCCGACTAGCGGGAGAGATACGCAGTATTTT. Translated: CASSPPTSGRDTQYF.

This clonotype was seen more than once but under ten times. The chain has TRBV5-8 and TRBJ2-7, with 9 bases matching TRBD1. The CDR3 has 12 residues. The V segment lost 7 bases and the J segment 4 bases; nucleotides outside the gene matches: 3. Germline lookup yields CDR1 SGHTS and CDR2 YDEGEE. CDR3 residues: CASWGQGYEQYF. The CDR3 DNA sequence: TGTGCCAGCTGGGGACAGGGTTACGAGCAGTACTTC. The full variable domain, its missing parts supplied by reference TRBV5-8 and TRBJ2-7, is EAGVTQSPTHLIKTRGQQATLRCSPISGHTSVYWYQQALGLGLQFLLWYDEGEERNRGNFPPRFSGRQFPNYSSELNVNALELEDSALYLCASWGQGYEQYFGPGTRLTVT.

This clonotype occurred many times. The CDR3 region has the DNA TGTGCCAGCAGTTTCTCAGACTCCACTGAAGCTTTCTTT. It yields the protein CASSFSDSTEAFF. The chain employs TRBV6-2 or TRBV6-3 and TRBJ1-1; D gene uncertain. The V end was cut by 4 bases, the J end by 4 bases, with 10 bases between. Looked up from germline, CDR1 is MNHEY and CDR2 is SVGEGT. This CDR3 region has 13 residues.

This clonotype was counted between two and nine times. The chain combines TRBV14 with TRBJ2-7, with unresolved D. Germline V gives CDR1 SGHDN, CDR2 FVKESK. The CDR3 consists of 23 residues. V lost 0 bases and J 4 bases, leaving 37 bases between the germline ends. In DNA form, the CDR3 reads TGTGCCAGCAGCCAAGATGAACCGCGAAGACAATTAACCAGAAGTCTCCTTTCTTACGAGCAGTACTTC. Its protein is CASSQDEPRRQLTRSLLSYEQYF.

This clonotype was found many times. CDR3 sequence reads: CASSPGGVSNQPQHF. The CDR3 nucleotides read TGTGCCAGCAGTCCCGGTGGGGTTAGCAATCAGCCCCAGCATTTT. The chain carries TRBV28 and TRBJ1-5; D gene unclear. Germline loops: CDR1 MDHEN, CDR2 SYDVKM. V was shortened by 5 bases and J by 0 bases, with 11 bases between the two germline ends. CDR3 size: 15 residues.

With regard to this clonotype: This CDR3 is missing its conserved last phenylalanine or tryptophan, likely due to a read error. The V call is TRBV7-2, the J call TRBJ1-5; D gene uncertain. This CDR3 has 16 amino acids. Trimming cost V 1 base and J 2 bases, with 12 bases left between them. The germline CDR1 and CDR2 sequences are SGHTA and FQGNSA. The chain's CDR3 is CASSLELGSGNQPQHL. The CDR3 region has the DNA TGTGCCAGCAGCTTAGAGCTAGGCTCTGGCAATCAGCCCCAGCATCTT.

CDR3 amino acids: CASSRRGEQYF. CDR3 coding DNA: TGTGCCAGTAGTAGAAGGGGGGAGCAGTACTTC. The chain combines TRBV19 with TRBJ2-7; TRBD1 is a possible D gene (6 bases). The CDR3 totals 11 residues. Trimming removed 4 bases from V and 7 bases from J, with 8 bases in between. The germline gives CDR1 LNHDA, CDR2 SQIVND (reference sequence).

The chain uses TRBV6-2 or TRBV6-3 and TRBJ2-7, with a possible D match to TRBD2 (6 bases). Germline V gene sequence: CDR1 MNHEY, CDR2 SVGEGT. The CDR3 length is 14 residues. Between the trimmed V and J ends, which lost 6 bases and 2 bases, there was a span of 14 bases. The CDR3 region has the DNA TGTGCCAGCAGACTTGGGACTCTAGCCTACGAGCAGTACTTC. This codes for CASRLGTLAYEQYF.

This clonotype was observed a handful of times. The V call is TRBV20-1, the J call TRBJ2-1; 12 bases align to TRBD2. The CDR3 covers 13 residues. The germline CDR1 and CDR2 sequences are DFQATT and SNEGSKA (reference sequence). V dropped 6 bases and J dropped 6; count of bases not matched to a gene: 3. The CDR3 sequence is CSATSGSINEQFF. In nucleotides, the CDR3 is TGCAGTGCGACTAGCGGGAGTATCAATGAGCAGTTCTTC.